Following are 26 T cell receptor beta chains from one sample sequenced in a study of T-cell memory formation after mild COVID-19. TCRdb called the 5' RACE reads again in MiXCR, with one record for every CDR3 protein. Among roughly 100,000 distinct CDR3 sequences listed, roughly 15% were seen once. The source material was PBMCs or a T cell subset sorted from them (not recorded which). These receptors were obtained from a man between 18 and 35 years old who had mild COVID-19 (a few samples of this study predate the infection). Cell type and time point are not known.

This chain connects TRBV7-2 to TRBJ2-7; 7 bases align to TRBD1. The V gene's germline CDR1 is SGHTA and CDR2 FQGNSA. The CDR3 runs 14 residues. Losses at the gene ends were 5 bases for V and 4 bases for J; bases not matched to a gene: 8. As DNA, the CDR3 is TGTGCCAGCAGCCATTGGGGGACAGAATACGAGCAGTACGTC. Translation gives CASSHWGTEYEQYV.

The chain employs TRBV11-2 and TRBJ2-6, with 9 bases lining up with TRBD1. J gave up 8 bases and V 1 base, and 9 bases lay outside the gene matches. Germline CDR1 and CDR2: SGHAT and FQNNGV. The CDR3 sequence is 17 residues long. In DNA form, the CDR3 reads TGTGCCAGCAGCTTAGGCCCTGGGACAGGGAGAACCAACGTCCTGACTTTC. Translation gives CASSLGPGTGRTNVLTF.

This clonotype is a singleton in its sample. J is TRBJ1-2 and V is TRBV4-2, with D possibly matching TRBD1 (6 bases). V lost 2 bases and J lost 8, with 24 bases in between. This CDR3 comprises 17 residues. Germline V CDR1 and CDR2: LGHNA, YNFKEQ. The DNA for the CDR3 is TGTGCCAGCAGCCAAAAGGATTATACAGGGAGTCGGGGAGGCTACACCTTC. The encoded protein is CASSQKDYTGSRGGYTF.

V and J are TRBV6-6 and TRBJ1-6; D not resolved. This CDR3 is built from 14 residues. Per germline, CDR1 MNHNY and CDR2 SVGAGI (reference sequence). V gave up 8 bases and J gave up 7 bases, with 15 bases separating them. The CDR3 DNA reads TGTGCCAGCTACGGCGGAGCGGGGAATTCACCCCTCCACTTT. Translated: CASYGGAGNSPLHF.

This clonotype has a handful of counts. V is TRBV7-8 and J is TRBJ2-1, with D perhaps matching TRBD2 (6 bases). This CDR3 spans 16 amino acids. Deletions cut 5 bases from V and 6 bases from J, with 20 bases between. Germline V gene lookup returns CDR1 SGHVS and CDR2 FQNEAQ. The chain's CDR3 is CASSQYGDSLSNEQFF. DNA of the CDR3: TGTGCCAGCAGCCAATACGGGGACTCACTTTCCAATGAGCAGTTCTTC.

This chain links TRBV7-9 with TRBJ1-1, with 8 positions matching TRBD1. This CDR3 spans 17 amino acids. CDR1 SEHNR and CDR2 FQNEAQ come from the germline V gene (reference sequence). Germline trimming cut 3 bases from V and 0 bases from J; bases unmatched to any gene: 9. The CDR3 sequence is CASSFLPTQGVNTEAFF. For the CDR3, the DNA is TGTGCCAGCAGCTTTCTTCCGACACAGGGGGTGAACACTGAAGCTTTCTTT.

This clonotype showed up just a few times. The rearrangement links TRBV4-1 to TRBJ2-7; 8 bases match TRBD2. With 4 bases clipped from V and 7 bases from J, the junction kept 15 bases outside the gene matches. This CDR3 has 16 residues. Germline CDR1 and CDR2: MGHRA and YSYEKL. The CDR3 region has the DNA TGCGCCAGCAGCCCCTTAAGTGCGGGGGGTAAGAGGGAGCAGTACTTC. Translating gives CASSPLSAGGKREQYF.

The chain joins TRBV4-3 to TRBJ2-1; 7 nucleotides align to TRBD1. The trim removed 1 base at V and 5 bases at J, leaving 8 bases unmatched. Germline V lookup: CDR1 LGHNA, CDR2 YSLEER. This CDR3 comprises 16 residues. The CDR3 DNA sequence: TGCGCCAGCAGCCAAGTAAACAGGGGCGGCAACAATGAGCAGTTCTTC. Its translation: CASSQVNRGGNNEQFF.

This clonotype showed up just a few times. The gene calls are TRBV7-9 and TRBJ2-7; D is possibly TRBD1 (5 bases). Trimming cost V 5 bases and J 3 bases, with 23 bases left between them. The CDR3 consists of 17 residues. Germline V lookup: CDR1 SEHNR, CDR2 FQNEAQ (reference sequence). The CDR3 region is CASSPTDTPQEYYEQYF. In DNA form, the CDR3 reads TGTGCCAGCAGCCCGACGGACACGCCTCAAGAGTACTACGAGCAGTACTTC.

This clonotype was seen repeatedly, ten times or more. The V call is TRBV7-9, the J call TRBJ2-5; D gene unclear. Germline V gives CDR1 SEHNR, CDR2 FQNEAQ (reference sequence). The V gene lost 4 bases and the J gene lost 5 bases, with 17 bases spanning the gap. The CDR3 consists of 15 residues. CDR3 in amino acids: CASSSDALVTETQYF. CDR3 bases: TGTGCCAGCAGCTCTGACGCGCTCGTCACGGAGACCCAGTACTTC.

This clonotype was detected a few times. V usage is TRBV10-3 and J usage is TRBJ2-1; a possible D gene is TRBD1 (6 bases). This CDR3 region has 14 residues. Germline V gene sequence: CDR1 ENHRY, CDR2 SYGVKD. V was cut by 2 bases and J by 7 bases, with 12 bases left in between. CDR3 nucleotides: TGTGCCATCAGTGAGAGACTACAGGGTAATGAGCAGTTCTTC. This gives the protein CAISERLQGNEQFF.

This clonotype was found a few times. V is TRBV6-2 or TRBV6-3 and J is TRBJ2-5; the D gene is possibly TRBD1 (6 bases). Trimming took off 6 bases at V and 3 bases at J, with 11 bases between the two ends. CDR3 length: 13 amino acids. Germline CDR1 and CDR2: MNHEY and SVGEGT. CDR3 residues: CASSSGVEETQYF. CDR3 nucleotides: TGTGCCAGCAGCTCAGGGGTAGAAGAGACCCAGTACTTC.

The V gene is TRBV5-1, the J gene TRBJ2-7; tentative D call: TRBD1 (6 bases). The CDR3 is made up of 17 amino acids. V was cut by 0 bases and J by 0 bases, with 16 bases left in between. Germline V gene sequence: CDR1 SGHRS, CDR2 YFSETQ. The CDR3 loop reads CASSLAPSRGSSYEQYF. Written as DNA, the CDR3 is TGCGCCAGCAGCTTGGCCCCATCCAGGGGATCCTCCTACGAGCAGTACTTC.

This chain connects TRBV29-1 to TRBJ1-1; the D is unclear. The length of the CDR3 is 14 residues. Germline CDR1 is SQVTM and CDR2 is ANQGSEA. V was clipped by 4 bases and J by 0 bases, with 12 bases between them. CDR3 sequence (DNA): TGCAGCGTTGCTCCTGACGGGTTGAACACTGAAGCTTTCTTT. This codes for CSVAPDGLNTEAFF.

The chain links TRBV6-2 or TRBV6-3 to TRBJ1-1, with 8 bases aligning to TRBD1. The CDR3 extends over 12 amino acids. Germline V gene data show CDR1 as MNHEY and CDR2 as SVGEGT. V shed 7 bases and J 6 bases; nucleotides not matched to a gene: 4. The CDR3 DNA reads TGTGCCAGCACCCTCAGGGGGCCTGAAGCTTTCTTT. Its translation is CASTLRGPEAFF.

This clonotype was seen a handful of times. The chain joins TRBV18 to TRBJ1-5, with 7 bases that match TRBD1. CDR1 is KGHSH and CDR2 is LQKENI in the germline V gene. V was pared by 2 bases and J by 2 bases, with 9 bases of the junction left unmatched. CDR3 length: 17 residues. CDR3 sequence: CASSPKTRQGGNQPQHF. The CDR3 bases are TGTGCCAGCTCACCAAAGACTCGACAGGGTGGCAATCAGCCCCAGCATTTT.

The V and J genes are TRBV3-1 and TRBJ2-7, with a tentative D call TRBD1 (7 bases). The V and J ends lost 4 bases and 6 bases respectively, with 10 bases between them. This CDR3 is built from 12 residues. The V gene's germline CDR1 is LGHDT and CDR2 YNNKEL (reference sequence). CDR3 sequence reads: CASSPQGGEQYF. CDR3 sequence (DNA): TGTGCCAGCAGCCCCCAGGGGGGCGAGCAGTACTTC.

This sequence joins TRBV29-1 and TRBJ1-1; 8 positions match TRBD1. The length of the CDR3 is 14 residues. The ends lost 5 bases at V and 7 bases at J; junction bases unmatched: 12. Germline CDR1 and CDR2: SQVTM and ANQGSEA. The CDR3 loop is CSVIPRQGRGEAFF. Written as DNA, the CDR3 is TGCAGCGTTATCCCCAGACAGGGGCGAGGTGAAGCTTTCTTT. Full variable domain (outside the CDR3, taken from reference TRBV29-1 and TRBJ1-1): SAVISQKPSRDICQRGTSLTIQCQVDSQVTMMFWYRQQPGQSLTLIATANQGSEATYESGFVIDKFPISRPNLTFSTLTVSNMSPEDSSIYLCSVIPRQGRGEAFFGQGTRLTVV.

The chain combines TRBV7-9 with TRBJ2-7, with D uncertain. Germline values: CDR1 SEHNR, CDR2 FQNEAQ (reference sequence). The length of the CDR3 is 13 residues. V was trimmed by 5 bases and J by 4 bases, leaving 12 bases between them. DNA for the CDR3: TGTGCCAGCAGCGCCGGGTCGCAATACGAGCAGTACTTC. It specifies CASSAGSQYEQYF.

This clonotype was recorded a few times. The chain carries TRBV12-3 or TRBV12-4 and TRBJ2-1; TRBD2 aligns across 11 bases. This CDR3 spans 15 amino acids. The V segment lost 4 bases and the J segment 5 bases; nucleotides outside the gene matches: 4. CDR3 amino acids: CASSSSGGRDNEQFF. The CDR3, as DNA: TGTGCCAGCAGTTCTAGCGGGGGGAGAGACAATGAGCAGTTCTTC.

The chain carries TRBV5-6 and TRBJ1-1, with D unclear. The germline V and J ends were trimmed by 2 bases and 0 bases, with 8 bases remaining between them. The CDR3 loop spans 14 amino acids. Germline CDR1 SGHDT, CDR2 YYEEEE. This chain's CDR3 is CASSFWGMNTEAFF. CDR3 nucleotide sequence: TGTGCCAGCAGCTTTTGGGGAATGAACACTGAAGCTTTCTTT.

The genes are TRBV4-1 and TRBJ2-2; TRBD1 might be the D (6 bases). The germline gives CDR1 MGHRA, CDR2 YSYEKL. V lost 2 bases and J lost 3, with 19 bases in between. CDR3 length equals 18 residues. The CDR3 sequence: CASSQMGHQLYYTGELFF. The CDR3 DNA reads as TGCGCCAGCAGCCAAATGGGACACCAACTATATTACACCGGGGAGCTGTTTTTT.

The chain employs TRBV4-2 and TRBJ1-1, with D tentatively TRBD1 (6 bases). CDR1 and CDR2 (germline): LGHNA, YNFKEQ. Trimming pared 0 bases from V and 6 bases from J, leaving 11 bases between. This CDR3 has 14 residues. The CDR3 loop is CASSQEGTIPEAFF. Written as DNA, the CDR3 is TGTGCCAGCAGCCAAGAAGGGACAATCCCTGAAGCTTTCTTT.

The gene calls are TRBV4-3 and TRBJ1-4; 7 nucleotides align to TRBD1. This CDR3 comprises 17 residues. Germline CDR1 reads LGHNA; CDR2 reads YSLEER. Trimming took 0 bases from V and 0 from J; bases not matched to a gene: 4. CDR3 in DNA: TGCGCCAGCAGCCAAGAGACAGGGCTTCCAACTAATGAAAAACTGTTTTTT. Residues: CASSQETGLPTNEKLFF.

The chain employs TRBV5-5 and TRBJ1-5; no definite D call. V was cut by 4 bases and J by 5 bases, with 13 bases left in between. The CDR3 length is 14 residues. Germline-derived CDR1 and CDR2 are SGHKS and YYEKEE (reference sequence). CDR3 protein: CASSPDLVHQPQHF. The CDR3 region has the DNA TGTGCCAGCAGCCCGGACCTGGTTCATCAGCCCCAGCATTTT.

This clonotype was recorded at least ten times. V usage is TRBV12-3 or TRBV12-4 and J usage is TRBJ1-1, with D hard to call. V was shortened by 1 base and J by 0 bases, with 6 bases between the two germline ends. This CDR3 contains 14 residues. CDR3: CASSLGTLNTEAFF. CDR3 nucleotide sequence: TGTGCCAGCAGTTTAGGGACCTTGAACACTGAAGCTTTCTTT.